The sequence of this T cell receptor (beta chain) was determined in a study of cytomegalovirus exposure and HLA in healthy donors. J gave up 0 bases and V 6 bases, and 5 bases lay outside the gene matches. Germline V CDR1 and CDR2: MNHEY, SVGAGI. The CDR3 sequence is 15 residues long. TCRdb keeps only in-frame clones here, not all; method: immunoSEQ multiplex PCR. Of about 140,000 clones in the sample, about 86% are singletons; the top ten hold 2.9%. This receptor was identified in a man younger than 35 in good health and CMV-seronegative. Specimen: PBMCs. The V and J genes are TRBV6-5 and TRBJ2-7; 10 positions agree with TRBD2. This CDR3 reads CASRDLAGGSYEQYF. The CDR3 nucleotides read TGTGCCAGCAGGGATTTAGCGGGGGGCTCCTACGAGCAGTACTTC.